Sequencing of this T cell receptor beta chain was carried out in a study of T cell responses to AZD1222 COVID-19 vaccine. This table comes from immunoSEQ multiplex PCR, and its TCRdb copy is limited to in-frame clones, with some not included. The table includes approximately 150,000 clones, approximately 88% detected once. The CDR3 runs 15 residues. The V gene end was trimmed by 10 bases and the J gene end by 0 bases; junction bases not matched to a gene: 9. Germline CDR1 is LNHDA and CDR2 is SQIVND (reference sequence). Turning to this clone: Antigen unknown.

Study-level points and caveats: A mostly white British donor set with more females was recruited, and clonal diversity was possibly underestimated. Every sample of the repertoires postdated the peak T cell response. Targeting of unmutated variant regions was reportedly seen in nearly half of spike-specific TCRs.

The chain carries TRBV19 and TRBJ1-3, with 7 nucleotides matching TRBD1. The receptor was derived from an adult who received the AZD1222 COVID-19 vaccine. The sequences come from peripheral blood, collected 28 days after the second AZD1222 dose. In DNA form, the CDR3 reads TGTGCCACCGCGGTGGGACAGACCTCTGGAAACACCATATATTTT. Encoded protein: CATAVGQTSGNTIYF.